This T cell receptor (beta chain) was identified in a study of blood T cell repertoires in COVID-19. The overall study: Acute-phase and convalescent COVID-19 samples originated in the United States, Italy and Spain. The analysed material was cDNA or gDNA that came from T cells, B-cell-depleted T cells, or PBMCs.

The CDR3 is 15 amino acids. In germline, CDR1 is SGHRS, CDR2 YFSETQ. The trim removed 1 base at V and 3 bases at J, leaving 5 bases unmatched. In the original workflow: For nucleated cells, counts were estimated from reference gene primer amplification. This table comes from immunoSEQ multiplex PCR, and its TCRdb copy is limited to in-frame clones, with some not included. From that table come the V and J calls and clone size; the DNA was used to work out D and trimming. The sample has about 140,000 clones, approximately 78% seen once. This TCR derives from a man aged 55 to 70 who had recovered from COVID-19. The gene calls are TRBV5-1 and TRBJ1-2; 8 nucleotides agree with TRBD1. What was sequenced was peripheral blood. The CDR3 DNA follows: TGCGCCAGCAGCTTGAGGCAGGGGGCACACTATGGCTACACCTTC. It is translated as CASSLRQGAHYGYTF.